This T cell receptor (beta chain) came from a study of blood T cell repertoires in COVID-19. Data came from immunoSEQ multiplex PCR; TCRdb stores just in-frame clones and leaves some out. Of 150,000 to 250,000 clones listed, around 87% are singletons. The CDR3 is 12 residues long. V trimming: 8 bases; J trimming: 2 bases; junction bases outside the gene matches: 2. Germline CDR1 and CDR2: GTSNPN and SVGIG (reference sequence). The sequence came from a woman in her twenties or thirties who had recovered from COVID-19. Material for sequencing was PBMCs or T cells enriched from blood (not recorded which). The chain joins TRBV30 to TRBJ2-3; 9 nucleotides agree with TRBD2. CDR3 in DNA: TGTGCCCGCGGGGGGGACACAGATACGCAGTATTTT. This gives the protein CARGGDTDTQYF.